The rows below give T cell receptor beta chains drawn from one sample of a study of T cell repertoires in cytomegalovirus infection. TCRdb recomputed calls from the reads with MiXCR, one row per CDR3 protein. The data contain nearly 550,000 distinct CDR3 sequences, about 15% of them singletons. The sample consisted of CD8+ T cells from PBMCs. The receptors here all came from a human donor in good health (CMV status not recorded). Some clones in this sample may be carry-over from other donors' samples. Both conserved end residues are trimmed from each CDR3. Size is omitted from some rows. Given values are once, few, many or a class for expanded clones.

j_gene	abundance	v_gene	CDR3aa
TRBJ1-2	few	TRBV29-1	SVPPTGNGYT
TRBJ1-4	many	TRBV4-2	ASSQDVPGQGEKLF
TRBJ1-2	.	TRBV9	ASSEGDSNYGYT
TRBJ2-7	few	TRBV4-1	ASSQVPAGTYEQY
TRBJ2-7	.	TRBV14	ASSQGVTSGTYEQY
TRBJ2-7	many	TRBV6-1	ASSGGTYEQY
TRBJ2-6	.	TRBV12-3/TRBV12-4	ASSYGQETPGANVLT
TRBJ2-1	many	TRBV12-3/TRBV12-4	ASSFWGQGAWNEQF
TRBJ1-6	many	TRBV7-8	ASSLHRDYNSPLH
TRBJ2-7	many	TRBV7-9	ASSFEGLGQY
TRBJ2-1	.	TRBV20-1	SASGAYEQF
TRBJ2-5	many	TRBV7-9	ASSSSNAGSWETQY
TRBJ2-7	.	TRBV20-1	SASPGGLAPHEQY
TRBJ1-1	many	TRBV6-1	ASPGTPNTEAF
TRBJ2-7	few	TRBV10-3	AISEQGGEVEQY
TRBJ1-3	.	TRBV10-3	AIQGTSPGKNTIY
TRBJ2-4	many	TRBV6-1	ASKGTRLAKNIQY
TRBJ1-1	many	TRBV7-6	ASSRGAGTEAF
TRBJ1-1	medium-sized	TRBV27	ASSLGLNTEAF
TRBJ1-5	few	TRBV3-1	ASSQGATGAAQPQH
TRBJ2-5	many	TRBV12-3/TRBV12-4	ASSSGLAGGFQETQY
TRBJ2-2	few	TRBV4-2	ASSQEATGGNTGELF
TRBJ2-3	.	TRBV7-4	ASSPQVVPGTDTQY
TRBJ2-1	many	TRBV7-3	ASSPRGGGPYNEQF
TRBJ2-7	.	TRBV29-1	SHGGAEYEQY
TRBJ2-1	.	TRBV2	ASPTLRTYNEQF
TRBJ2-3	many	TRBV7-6	ASSPWRAGGPTDTQY
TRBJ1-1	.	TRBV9	ASSAGRGGNTEAF
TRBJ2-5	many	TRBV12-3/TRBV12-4	ASSSFKETQY
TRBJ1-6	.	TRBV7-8	ASSLAGDNNSPLH
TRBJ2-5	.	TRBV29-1	SALAGGETQY
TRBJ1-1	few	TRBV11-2	ASTGASNTEAF
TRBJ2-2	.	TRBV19	ASSMIGGLTGELF
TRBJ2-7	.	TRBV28	ASSTGTVSSYEQY
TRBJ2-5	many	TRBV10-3	AISDRALGGETQY
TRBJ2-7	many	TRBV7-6	ASSLHPGWYEQY
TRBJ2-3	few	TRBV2	ASTPAGGGDTQY
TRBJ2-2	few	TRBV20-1	SAREGLKTGELF
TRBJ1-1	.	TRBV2	ASSPSAGSNTEAF